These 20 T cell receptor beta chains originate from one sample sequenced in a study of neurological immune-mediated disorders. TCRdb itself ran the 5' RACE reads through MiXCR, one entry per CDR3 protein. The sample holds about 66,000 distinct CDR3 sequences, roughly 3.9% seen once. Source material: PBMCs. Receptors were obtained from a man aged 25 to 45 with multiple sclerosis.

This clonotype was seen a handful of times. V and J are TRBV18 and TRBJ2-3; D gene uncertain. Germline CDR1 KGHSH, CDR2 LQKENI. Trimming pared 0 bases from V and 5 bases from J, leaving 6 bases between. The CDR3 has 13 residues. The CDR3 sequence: CASSPPPGDTQYF. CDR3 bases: TGTGCCAGCTCACCACCGCCGGGAGATACGCAGTATTTT. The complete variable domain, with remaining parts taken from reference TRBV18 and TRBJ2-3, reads NAGVMQNPRHLVRRRGQEARLRCSPMKGHSHVYWYRQLPEEGLKFMVYLQKENIIDESGMPKERFSAEFPKEGPSILRIQQVVRGDSAAYFCASSPPPGDTQYFGPGTRLTVL.

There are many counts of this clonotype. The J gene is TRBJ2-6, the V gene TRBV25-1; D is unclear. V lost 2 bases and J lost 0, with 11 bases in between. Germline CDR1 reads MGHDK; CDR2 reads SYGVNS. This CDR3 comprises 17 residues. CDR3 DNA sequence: TGTGCCAGCAGTGAACTCGTCCGCAGCTCTGGGGCCAACGTCCTGACTTTC. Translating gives CASSELVRSSGANVLTF. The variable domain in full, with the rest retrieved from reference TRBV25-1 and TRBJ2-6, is EADIYQTPRYLVIGTGKKITLECSQTMGHDKMYWYQQDPGMELHLIHYSYGVNSTEKGDLSSESTVSRIRTEHFPLTLESARPSHTSQYLCASSELVRSSGANVLTFGAGSRLTVL.

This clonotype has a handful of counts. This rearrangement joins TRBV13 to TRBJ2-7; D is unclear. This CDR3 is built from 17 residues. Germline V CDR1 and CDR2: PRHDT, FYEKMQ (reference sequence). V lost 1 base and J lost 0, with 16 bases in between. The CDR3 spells CASSLEGLGSDSYEQYF. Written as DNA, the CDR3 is TGTGCCAGCAGCTTAGAAGGCTTGGGGTCCGACTCCTACGAGCAGTACTTC. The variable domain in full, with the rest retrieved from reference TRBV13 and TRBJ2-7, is AAGVIQSPRHLIKEKRETATLKCYPIPRHDTVYWYQQGPGQDPQFLISFYEKMQSDKGSIPDRFSAQQFSDYHSELNMSSLELGDSALYFCASSLEGLGSDSYEQYFGPGTRLTVT.

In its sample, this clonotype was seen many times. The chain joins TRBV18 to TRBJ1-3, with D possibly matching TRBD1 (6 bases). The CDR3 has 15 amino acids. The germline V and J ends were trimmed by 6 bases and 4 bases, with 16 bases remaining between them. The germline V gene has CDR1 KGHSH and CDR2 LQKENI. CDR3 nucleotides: TGTGCCAGCTCTACAGGGACGATGGAAGGAAACACCATATATTTT. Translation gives CASSTGTMEGNTIYF.

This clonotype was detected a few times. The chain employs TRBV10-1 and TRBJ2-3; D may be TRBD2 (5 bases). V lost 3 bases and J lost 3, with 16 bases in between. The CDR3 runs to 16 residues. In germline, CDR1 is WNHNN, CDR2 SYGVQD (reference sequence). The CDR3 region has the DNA TGCGCCAGCAGTGAAGTTTCGGGAATAGGGACAGATACGCAGTATTTT. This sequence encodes CASSEVSGIGTDTQYF.

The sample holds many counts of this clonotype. The CDR3 DNA sequence: TGCGCCAGCAGCCAGGGTTACAGAGACCCGCAGTTCTTC. As protein: CASSQGYRDPQFF. The chain couples TRBV4-1 to TRBJ2-1; D gene unclear. This CDR3 comprises 13 residues. The V end was cut by 3 bases, the J end by 12 bases, with 15 bases between. CDR1 and CDR2 (germline): MGHRA, YSYEKL.

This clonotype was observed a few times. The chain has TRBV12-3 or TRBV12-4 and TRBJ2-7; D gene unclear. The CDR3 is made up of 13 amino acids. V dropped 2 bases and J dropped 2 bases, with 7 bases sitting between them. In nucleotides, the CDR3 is TGTGCCAGCAGTTTACTCCTTACCTACGAGCAGTACTTC. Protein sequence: CASSLLLTYEQYF.

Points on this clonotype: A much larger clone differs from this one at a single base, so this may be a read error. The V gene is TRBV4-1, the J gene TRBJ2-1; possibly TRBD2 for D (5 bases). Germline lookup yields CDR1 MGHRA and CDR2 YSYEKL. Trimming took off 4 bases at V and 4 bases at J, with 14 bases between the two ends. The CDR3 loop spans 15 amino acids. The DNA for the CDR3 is TGCGCCAGCAGCCGATCGGGAAAGCTGTACAATGAGCAGTTCTTC. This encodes CASSRSGKLYNEQFF.

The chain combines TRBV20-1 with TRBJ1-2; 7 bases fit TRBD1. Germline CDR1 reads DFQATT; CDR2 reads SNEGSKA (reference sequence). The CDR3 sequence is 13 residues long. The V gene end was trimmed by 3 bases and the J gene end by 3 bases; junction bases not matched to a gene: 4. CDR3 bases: TGCAGTGCTAGGCTCAGGGGGTACTATGGCTACACCTTC. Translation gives CSARLRGYYGYTF.

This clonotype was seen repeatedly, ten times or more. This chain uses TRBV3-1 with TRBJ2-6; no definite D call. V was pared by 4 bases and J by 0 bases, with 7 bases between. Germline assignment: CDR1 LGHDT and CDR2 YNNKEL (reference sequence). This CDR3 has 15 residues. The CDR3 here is CASSPLPSGANVLTF. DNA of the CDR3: TGTGCCAGCAGCCCCCTCCCCTCTGGGGCCAACGTCCTGACTTTC.

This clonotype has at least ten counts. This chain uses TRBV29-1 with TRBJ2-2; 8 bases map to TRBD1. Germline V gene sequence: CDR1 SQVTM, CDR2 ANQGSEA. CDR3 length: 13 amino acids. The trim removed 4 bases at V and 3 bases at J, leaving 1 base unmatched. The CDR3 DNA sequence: TGCAGCGTTGTACAGGGGGACACCGGGGAGCTGTTTTTT. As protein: CSVVQGDTGELFF.

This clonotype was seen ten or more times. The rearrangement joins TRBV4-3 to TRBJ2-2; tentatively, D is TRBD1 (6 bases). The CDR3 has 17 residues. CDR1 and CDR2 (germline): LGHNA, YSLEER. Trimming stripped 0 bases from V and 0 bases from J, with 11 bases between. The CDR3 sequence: CASSQEVQGSNTGELFF. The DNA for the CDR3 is TGCGCCAGCAGCCAAGAGGTGCAGGGGTCGAACACCGGGGAGCTGTTTTTT.

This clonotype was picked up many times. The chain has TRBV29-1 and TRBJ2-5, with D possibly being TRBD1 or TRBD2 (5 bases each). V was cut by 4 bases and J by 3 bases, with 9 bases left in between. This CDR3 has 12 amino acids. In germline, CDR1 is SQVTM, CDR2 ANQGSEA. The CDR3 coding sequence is TGCAGCGTTGTGGGGACGGAAGAGACCCAGTACTTC. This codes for CSVVGTEETQYF.

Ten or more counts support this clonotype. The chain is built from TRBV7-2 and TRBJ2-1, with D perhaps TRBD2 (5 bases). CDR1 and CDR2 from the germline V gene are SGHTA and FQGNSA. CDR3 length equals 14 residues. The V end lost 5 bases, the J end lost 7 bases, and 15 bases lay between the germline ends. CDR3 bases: TGTGCCAGCAGCCCCCTCGGACCGGGGAATGAGCAGTTCTTC. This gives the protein CASSPLGPGNEQFF.

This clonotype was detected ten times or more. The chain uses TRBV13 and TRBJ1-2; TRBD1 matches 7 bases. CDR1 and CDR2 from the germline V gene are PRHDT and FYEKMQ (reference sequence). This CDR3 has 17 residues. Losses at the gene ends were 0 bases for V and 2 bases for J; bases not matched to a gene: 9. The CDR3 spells CASSLGQGGRTNYGYTF. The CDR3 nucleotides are TGTGCCAGCAGCTTAGGCCAGGGGGGACGGACAAACTATGGCTACACCTTC.

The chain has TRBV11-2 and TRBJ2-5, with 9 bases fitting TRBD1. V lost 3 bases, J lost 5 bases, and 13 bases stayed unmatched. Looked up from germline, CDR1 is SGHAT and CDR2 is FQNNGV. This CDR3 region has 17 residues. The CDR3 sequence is CASSFHQGQGIGETQYF. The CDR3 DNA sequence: TGTGCCAGCAGCTTCCACCAAGGACAGGGGATAGGGGAGACCCAGTACTTC.

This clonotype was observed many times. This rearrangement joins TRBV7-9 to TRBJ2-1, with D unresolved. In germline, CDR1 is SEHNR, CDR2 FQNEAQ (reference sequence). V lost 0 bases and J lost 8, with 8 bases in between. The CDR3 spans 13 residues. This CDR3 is CASSLAPGHEQFF. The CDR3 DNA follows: TGTGCCAGCAGCTTAGCTCCAGGCCATGAGCAGTTCTTC.

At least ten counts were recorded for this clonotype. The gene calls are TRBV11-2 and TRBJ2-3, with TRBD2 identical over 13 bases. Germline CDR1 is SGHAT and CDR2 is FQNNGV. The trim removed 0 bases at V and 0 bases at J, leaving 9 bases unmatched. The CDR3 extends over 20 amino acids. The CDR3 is CASSLDLGLAGLRSTDTQYF. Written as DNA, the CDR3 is TGTGCCAGCAGCTTAGATCTGGGACTAGCGGGACTAAGGAGCACAGATACGCAGTATTTT.

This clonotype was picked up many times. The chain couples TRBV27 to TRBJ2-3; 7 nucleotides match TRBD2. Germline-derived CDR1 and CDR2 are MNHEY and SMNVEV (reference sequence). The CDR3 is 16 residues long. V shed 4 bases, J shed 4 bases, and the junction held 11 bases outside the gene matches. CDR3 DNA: TGTGCCAGCAGTTCGAAAGAGCGGGGTCAGCCAGATACGCAGTATTTT. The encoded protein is CASSSKERGQPDTQYF.

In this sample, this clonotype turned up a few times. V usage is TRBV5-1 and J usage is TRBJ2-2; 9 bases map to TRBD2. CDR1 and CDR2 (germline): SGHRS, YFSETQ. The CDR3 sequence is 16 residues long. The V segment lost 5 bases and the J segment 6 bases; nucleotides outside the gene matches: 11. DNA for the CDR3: TGCGCCAGCAGGGCTAGCGGGAACCCTCGACCCGGGGAGCTGTTTTTT. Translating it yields CASRASGNPRPGELFF.